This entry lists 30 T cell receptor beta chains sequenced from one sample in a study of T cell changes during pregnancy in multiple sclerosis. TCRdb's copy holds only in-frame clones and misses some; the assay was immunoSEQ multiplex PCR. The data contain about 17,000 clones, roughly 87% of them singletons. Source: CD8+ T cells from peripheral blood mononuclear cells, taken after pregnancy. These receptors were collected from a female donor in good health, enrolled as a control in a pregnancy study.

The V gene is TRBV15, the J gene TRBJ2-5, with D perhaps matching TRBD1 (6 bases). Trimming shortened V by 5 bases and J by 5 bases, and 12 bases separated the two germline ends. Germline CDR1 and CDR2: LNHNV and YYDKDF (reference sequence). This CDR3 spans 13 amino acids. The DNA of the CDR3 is TGTGCCACCAGCCCGCTGGGGGCGGAGACCCAGTACTTC. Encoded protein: CATSPLGAETQYF.

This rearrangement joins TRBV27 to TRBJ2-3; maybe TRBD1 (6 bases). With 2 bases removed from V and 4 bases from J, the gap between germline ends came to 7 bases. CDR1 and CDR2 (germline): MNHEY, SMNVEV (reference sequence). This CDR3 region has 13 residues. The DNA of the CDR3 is TGTGCCAGCAGTTTAACAGGGTCAGATACGCAGTATTTT. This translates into CASSLTGSDTQYF.

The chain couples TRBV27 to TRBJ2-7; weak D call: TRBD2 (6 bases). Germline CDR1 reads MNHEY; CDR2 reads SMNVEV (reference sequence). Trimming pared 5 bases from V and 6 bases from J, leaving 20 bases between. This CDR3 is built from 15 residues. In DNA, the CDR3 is TGTGCCAGCAGTCAGGATGGGGGGTACCTCCTCGAGCAGTACTTC. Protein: CASSQDGGYLLEQYF.

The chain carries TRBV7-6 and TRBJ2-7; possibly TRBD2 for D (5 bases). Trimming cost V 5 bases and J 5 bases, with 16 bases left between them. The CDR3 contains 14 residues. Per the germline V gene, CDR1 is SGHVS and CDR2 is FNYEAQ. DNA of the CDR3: TGTGCCAGCAGCCGCGGAGGAGTATTTAACGAGCAGTACTTC. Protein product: CASSRGGVFNEQYF.

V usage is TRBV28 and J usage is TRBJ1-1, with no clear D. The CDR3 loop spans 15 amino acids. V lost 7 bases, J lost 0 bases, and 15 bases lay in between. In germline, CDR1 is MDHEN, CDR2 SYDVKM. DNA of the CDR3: TGTGCCAGCATAGGCCGAAGAGGAATGAACACTGAAGCTTTCTTT. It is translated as CASIGRRGMNTEAFF.

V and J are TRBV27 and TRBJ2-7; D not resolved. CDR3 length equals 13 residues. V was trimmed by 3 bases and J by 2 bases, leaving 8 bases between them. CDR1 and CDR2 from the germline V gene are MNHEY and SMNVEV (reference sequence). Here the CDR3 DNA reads TGTGCCAGCAGTTTGGCCCGCACCTACGAGCAGTACTTC. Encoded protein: CASSLARTYEQYF.

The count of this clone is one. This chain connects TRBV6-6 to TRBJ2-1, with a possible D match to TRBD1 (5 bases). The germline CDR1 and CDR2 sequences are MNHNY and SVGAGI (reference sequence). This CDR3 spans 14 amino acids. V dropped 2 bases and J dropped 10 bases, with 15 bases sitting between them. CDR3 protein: CASSYMGLPGEQFF. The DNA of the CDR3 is TGTGCCAGCAGTTACATGGGGCTTCCAGGGGAGCAGTTCTTC.

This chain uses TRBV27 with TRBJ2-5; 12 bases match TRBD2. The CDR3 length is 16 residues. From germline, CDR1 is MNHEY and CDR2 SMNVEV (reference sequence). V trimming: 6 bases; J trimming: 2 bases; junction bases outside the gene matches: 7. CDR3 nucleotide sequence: TGTGCCAGCAGGCGACTAGCGGGGGAAGTGCAAGAGACCCAGTACTTC. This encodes CASRRLAGEVQETQYF.

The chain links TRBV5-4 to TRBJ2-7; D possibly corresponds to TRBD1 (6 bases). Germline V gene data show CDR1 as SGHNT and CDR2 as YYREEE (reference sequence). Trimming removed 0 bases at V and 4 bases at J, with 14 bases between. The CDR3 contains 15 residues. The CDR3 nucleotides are TGTGCCAGCAGCTTGGTGGGGGCGCCGGATTACGAGCAGTACTTC. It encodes CASSLVGAPDYEQYF.

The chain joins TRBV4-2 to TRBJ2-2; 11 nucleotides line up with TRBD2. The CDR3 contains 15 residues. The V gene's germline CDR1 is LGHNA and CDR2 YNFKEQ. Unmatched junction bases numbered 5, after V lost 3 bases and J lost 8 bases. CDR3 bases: TGTGCCAGCAGCCAGGGACTAGCGGAGGGGGGGGAGCTGTTTTTT. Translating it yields CASSQGLAEGGELFF.

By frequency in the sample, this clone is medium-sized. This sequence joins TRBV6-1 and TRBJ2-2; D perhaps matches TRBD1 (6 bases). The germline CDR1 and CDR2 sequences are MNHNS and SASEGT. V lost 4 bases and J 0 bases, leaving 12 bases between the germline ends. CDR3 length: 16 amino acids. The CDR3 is CASSAPGTTNTGELFF. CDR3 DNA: TGTGCCAGCAGTGCACCCGGGACAACGAACACCGGGGAGCTGTTTTTT.

The CDR3 spells CASSLIRTGSLYEQYF. The DNA of the CDR3 is TGTGCCAGCAGTTTAATTCGGACAGGATCCCTTTACGAGCAGTACTTC. The chain employs TRBV28 and TRBJ2-7, with TRBD1 identical over 7 bases. Germline CDR1 MDHEN, CDR2 SYDVKM. Trimming cost V 2 bases and J 4 bases; bases outside gene matches: 11. The CDR3 contains 16 residues.

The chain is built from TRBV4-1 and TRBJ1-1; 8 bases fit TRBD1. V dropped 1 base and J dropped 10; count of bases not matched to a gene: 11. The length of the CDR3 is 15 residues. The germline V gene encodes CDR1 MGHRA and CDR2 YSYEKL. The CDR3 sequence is CASSQGLAGGSVAFF. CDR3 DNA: TGCGCCAGCAGCCAAGGATTGGCAGGGGGCTCGGTAGCTTTCTTT.

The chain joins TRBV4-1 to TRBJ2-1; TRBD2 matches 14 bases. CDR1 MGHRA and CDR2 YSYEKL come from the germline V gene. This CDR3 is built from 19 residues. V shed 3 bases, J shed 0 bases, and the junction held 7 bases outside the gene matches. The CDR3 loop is CASSHRTSGGWSSYNEQFF. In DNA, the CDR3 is TGCGCCAGCAGCCACCGGACTAGCGGGGGGTGGAGCTCCTACAATGAGCAGTTCTTC.

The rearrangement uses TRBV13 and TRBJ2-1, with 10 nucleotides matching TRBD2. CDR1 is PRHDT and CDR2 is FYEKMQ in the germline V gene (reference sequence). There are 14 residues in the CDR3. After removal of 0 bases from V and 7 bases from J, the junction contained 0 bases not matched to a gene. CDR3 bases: TGTGCCAGCAGCTTAGGACTAGCGGGAAATGAGCAGTTCTTC. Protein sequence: CASSLGLAGNEQFF.

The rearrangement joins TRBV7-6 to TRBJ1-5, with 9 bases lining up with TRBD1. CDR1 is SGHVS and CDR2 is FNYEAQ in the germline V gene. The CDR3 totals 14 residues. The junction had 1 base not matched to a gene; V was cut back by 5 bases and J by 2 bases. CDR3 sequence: CASSRTGGNQPQHF. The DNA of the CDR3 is TGTGCCAGCAGCCGGACAGGGGGCAATCAGCCCCAGCATTTT.

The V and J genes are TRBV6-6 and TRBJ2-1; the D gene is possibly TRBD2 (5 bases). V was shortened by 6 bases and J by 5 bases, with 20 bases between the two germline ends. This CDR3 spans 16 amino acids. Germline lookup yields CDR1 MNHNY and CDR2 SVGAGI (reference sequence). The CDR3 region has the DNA TGTGCCAGCAGGGAGGTTCGGGGTTTTTGGCACAATGAGCAGTTCTTC. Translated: CASREVRGFWHNEQFF.

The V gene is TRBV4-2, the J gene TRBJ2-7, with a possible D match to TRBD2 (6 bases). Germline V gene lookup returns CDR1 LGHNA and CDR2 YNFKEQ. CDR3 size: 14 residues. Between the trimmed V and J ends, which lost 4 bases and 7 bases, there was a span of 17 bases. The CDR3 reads CASSRSGGYEEQYF. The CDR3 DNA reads TGTGCCAGCAGCCGTAGCGGAGGGTACGAGGAGCAGTACTTC.

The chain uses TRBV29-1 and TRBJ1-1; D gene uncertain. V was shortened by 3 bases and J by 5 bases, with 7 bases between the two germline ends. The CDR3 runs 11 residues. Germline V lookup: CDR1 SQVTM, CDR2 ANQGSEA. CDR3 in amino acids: CSVEGQTEAFF. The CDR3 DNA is TGCAGCGTTGAGGGCCAGACTGAAGCTTTCTTT.

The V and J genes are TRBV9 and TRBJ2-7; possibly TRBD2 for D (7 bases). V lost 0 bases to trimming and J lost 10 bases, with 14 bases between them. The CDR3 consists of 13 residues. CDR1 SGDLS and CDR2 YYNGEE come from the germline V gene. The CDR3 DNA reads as TGTGCCAGCAGCGTAGATGGGGGGGGCCGCCAGTACTTC. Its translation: CASSVDGGGRQYF.

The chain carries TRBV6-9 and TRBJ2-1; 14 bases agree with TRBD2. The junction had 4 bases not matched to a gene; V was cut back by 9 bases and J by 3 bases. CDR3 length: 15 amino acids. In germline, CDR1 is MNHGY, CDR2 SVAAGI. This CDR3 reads CASQGLAGVYNEQFF. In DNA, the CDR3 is TGTGCCAGTCAGGGACTAGCGGGGGTCTACAATGAGCAGTTCTTC.

The CDR3 DNA reads as TGTGCCAGTAGTACGCCGGGATTAACAGATGGCTACACCTTC. It codes for CASSTPGLTDGYTF. V gene TRBV19 combines with J gene TRBJ1-2; D uncertain. Germline values: CDR1 LNHDA, CDR2 SQIVND (reference sequence). The CDR3 consists of 14 residues. The V end was cut by 4 bases, the J end by 6 bases, with 15 bases between.

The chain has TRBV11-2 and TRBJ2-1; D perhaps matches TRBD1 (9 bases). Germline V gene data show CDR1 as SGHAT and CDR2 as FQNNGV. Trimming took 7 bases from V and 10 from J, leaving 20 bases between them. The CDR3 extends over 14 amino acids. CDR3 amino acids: CASTGGGQGLEQFF. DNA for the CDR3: TGTGCCAGCACGGGAGGGGGACAGGGATTAGAGCAGTTCTTC.

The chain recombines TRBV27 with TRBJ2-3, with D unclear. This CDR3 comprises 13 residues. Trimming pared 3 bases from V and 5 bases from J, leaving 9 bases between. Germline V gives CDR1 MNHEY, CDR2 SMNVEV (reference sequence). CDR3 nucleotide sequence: TGTGCCAGCAGTTTCTTCACTCGAGATACGCAGTATTTT. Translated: CASSFFTRDTQYF.

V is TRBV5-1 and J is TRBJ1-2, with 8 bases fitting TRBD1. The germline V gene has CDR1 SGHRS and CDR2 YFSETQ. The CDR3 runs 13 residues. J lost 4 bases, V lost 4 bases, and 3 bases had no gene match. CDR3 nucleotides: TGCGCCAGCAGCCCTCAGGGGGCCTATGGCTACACCTTC. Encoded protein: CASSPQGAYGYTF.

The CDR3 sequence: CASSLSVRTLYEQYF. CDR3 sequence (DNA): TGTGCCAGCAGTTTATCGGTCCGGACACTTTACGAGCAGTACTTC. The V call is TRBV27, the J call TRBJ2-7, with D maybe TRBD1 (5 bases). From germline, CDR1 is MNHEY and CDR2 SMNVEV (reference sequence). The CDR3 runs 15 residues. The germline V and J ends were trimmed by 0 bases and 4 bases, with 13 bases remaining between them.

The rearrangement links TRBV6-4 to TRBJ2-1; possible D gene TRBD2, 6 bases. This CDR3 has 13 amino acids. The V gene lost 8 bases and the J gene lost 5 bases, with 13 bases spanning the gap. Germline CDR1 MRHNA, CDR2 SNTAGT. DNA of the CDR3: TGTGCCAGCGCCTCGGGAGACGACAATGAGCAGTTCTTC. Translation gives CASASGDDNEQFF.

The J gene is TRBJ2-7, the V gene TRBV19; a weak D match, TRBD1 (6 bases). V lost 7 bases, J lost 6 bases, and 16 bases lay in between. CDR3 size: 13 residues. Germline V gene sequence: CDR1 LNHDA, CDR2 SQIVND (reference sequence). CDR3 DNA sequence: TGTGCCAGTAAAAGGCCAGGGGAACGCGAGCAGTACTTC. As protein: CASKRPGEREQYF.

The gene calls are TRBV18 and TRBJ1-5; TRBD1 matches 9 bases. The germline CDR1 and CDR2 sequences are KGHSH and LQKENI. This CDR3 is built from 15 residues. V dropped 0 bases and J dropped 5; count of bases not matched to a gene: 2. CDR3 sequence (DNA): TGTGCCAGCTCACCACCGGGGACAGGGTATCAGCCCCAGCATTTT. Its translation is CASSPPGTGYQPQHF.

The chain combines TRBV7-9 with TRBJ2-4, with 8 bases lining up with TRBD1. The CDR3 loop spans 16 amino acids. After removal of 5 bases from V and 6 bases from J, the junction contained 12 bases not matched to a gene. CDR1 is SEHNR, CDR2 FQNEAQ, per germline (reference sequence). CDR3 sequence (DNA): TGTGCCAGCAGCCTTCCCCCTACAGGGGGAATAAACATTCAGTACTTC. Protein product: CASSLPPTGGINIQYF. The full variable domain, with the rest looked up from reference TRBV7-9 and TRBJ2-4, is DTGVSQNPRHKITKRGQNVTFRCDPISEHNRLYWYRQTLGQGPEFLTYFQNEAQLEKSRLLSDRFSAERPKGSFSTLEIQRTEQGDSAMYLCASSLPPTGGINIQYFGAGTRLSVL.